Following are 9 T cell receptor beta chains from one sample sequenced in a study of blood T cell repertoires in COVID-19. Data came from immunoSEQ multiplex PCR; TCRdb stores just in-frame clones and leaves some out. The sample has approximately 200,000 clones, roughly nine tenths seen once. Material: peripheral blood. These receptors were collected from a man aged 65-85 years with active or convalescent COVID-19.

The chain carries TRBV6-2 or TRBV6-3 and TRBJ2-2; D not resolved. Trimming removed 5 bases at V and 4 bases at J, with 5 bases between. Germline CDR1 and CDR2: MNHEY and SVGEGT. CDR3 size: 12 residues. CDR3 protein: CASSLITGELFF. Written as DNA, the CDR3 is TGTGCCAGCAGTCTTATCACCGGGGAGCTGTTTTTT.

This sequence joins TRBV6-5 and TRBJ2-7; 11 positions agree with TRBD2. Trimming removed 7 bases from V and 4 bases from J; junction bases left unmatched: 9. Germline values: CDR1 MNHEY, CDR2 SVGAGI. CDR3 size: 15 residues. CDR3 nucleotide sequence: TGTGCCAGCACCCTTAGCGGGGGGGCCAGGTACGAGCAGTACTTC. The encoded protein is CASTLSGGARYEQYF.

The chain couples TRBV28 to TRBJ1-6; D call uncertain. Trimming removed 1 base from V and 4 bases from J, with 5 bases in between. The CDR3 consists of 14 residues. Looked up from germline, CDR1 is MDHEN and CDR2 is SYDVKM. The CDR3 reads CASSLYNYNSPLHF. CDR3 DNA: TGTGCCAGCAGTTTATATAATTATAATTCACCCCTCCACTTT.

The gene calls are TRBV27 and TRBJ1-2, with TRBD1 matching 8 bases. The CDR3 loop spans 14 amino acids. Germline-derived CDR1 and CDR2 are MNHEY and SMNVEV (reference sequence). The V and J ends lost 1 base and 6 bases, in that order; junction bases with no gene match: 4. CDR3 region: CASSLFQGANGYTF. In DNA, the CDR3 is TGTGCCAGCAGTTTATTCCAGGGGGCCAATGGCTACACCTTC.

The chain joins TRBV6-2 or TRBV6-3 to TRBJ2-1, with 9 bases matching TRBD1. The germline V gene has CDR1 MNHEY and CDR2 SVGEGT. CDR3 length: 17 amino acids. Trimming took 2 bases from V and 3 from J; bases not matched to a gene: 8. The chain's CDR3 is CASSYAGTGFVYNEQFF. The DNA for the CDR3 is TGTGCCAGCAGTTACGCCGGGACAGGGTTCGTCTACAATGAGCAGTTCTTC.

The rearrangement uses TRBV18 and TRBJ2-2; D remains ambiguous. V gave up 3 bases and J gave up 1 base, with 3 bases separating them. Germline V gene sequence: CDR1 KGHSH, CDR2 LQKENI. The CDR3 contains 13 residues. The chain's CDR3 is CASSPQNTGELFF. DNA of the CDR3: TGTGCCAGCTCACCTCAGAACACCGGGGAGCTGTTTTTT.

This chain uses TRBV15 with TRBJ2-2; TRBD2 agrees at 10 bases. J lost 6 bases, V lost 4 bases, and 5 bases had no gene match. CDR1 LNHNV and CDR2 YYDKDF come from the germline V gene (reference sequence). This CDR3 is built from 15 residues. The CDR3 DNA sequence: TGTGCCACCAGCAAGCTAGCGGGAGACGCCGGGGAGCTGTTTTTT. Amino acid sequence: CATSKLAGDAGELFF.

The rearrangement uses TRBV10-2 and TRBJ1-6; D is undetermined. There are 16 residues in the CDR3. Germline CDR1 reads WSHSY; CDR2 reads SAAADI. V shed 0 bases and J shed 4 bases, with 10 bases lying between them. Here the CDR3 DNA reads TGCGCCAGCAGTGAGTCGATCACGCGTTATAATTCACCCCTCCACTTT. It codes for CASSESITRYNSPLHF.

The gene calls are TRBV10-2 and TRBJ2-6; a weak D match, TRBD1 (5 bases). The V end was cut by 3 bases, the J end by 0 bases, with 6 bases between. This CDR3 has 15 amino acids. Per the germline V gene, CDR1 is WSHSY and CDR2 is SAAADI. The CDR3 sequence: CASSDRASGANVLTF. CDR3 nucleotide sequence: TGCGCCAGCAGTGACAGGGCCTCTGGGGCCAACGTCCTGACTTTC.